This T cell receptor (beta chain) was obtained from a study of OX40 agonist ivuxolimab in advanced cancers. Overall study findings and caveats: CD4+ T cells averaged fewer expanded clones than CD8+ T cells.

J lost 4 bases, V lost 6 bases, and 17 bases had no gene match. Germline CDR1 and CDR2: MGHRA and YSYEKL. CDR3 length: 18 residues. The method was immunoSEQ multiplex PCR; TCRdb's version includes in-frame clones alone and lacks a portion of them. The sample shows approximately 82,000 clones, nearly 95% of them seen only once. Turning to this clone: The antigen is not known.

The V call is TRBV4-1, the J call TRBJ1-1; 10 nucleotides match TRBD1. The sample here was CD4+ or CD8+ T cells sorted from blood, taken in a trial of the OX40 agonist ivuxolimab. The receptor was derived from an adult with an advanced solid tumor such as melanoma, head and neck, liver or kidney cancer. CDR3 nucleotides: TGCGCCAGCAGACACGGGGGGACAGGGGCCCATCGGGGCACTGAAGCTTTCTTT. Translating gives CASRHGGTGAHRGTEAFF.